The 23 T cell receptor beta chains reported below all come from one sample, sequenced in a study of shared clonotypes between healthy human individuals. Data came from immunoSEQ multiplex PCR; TCRdb stores just in-frame clones and leaves some out. Of 1.4 million or so clones in the sample, 98% were seen once. Input material: naive CD4+ T cells sorted from blood. This sample's subset: CD45RA+ positively selected. The receptors here all came from a man younger than 40 in good health.

On this clone itself: The sample contains more than one DNA sequence encoding this CDR3. This chain links TRBV7-2 with TRBJ1-5; 9 bases map to TRBD1. Unmatched junction bases numbered 0, after V lost 3 bases and J lost 6 bases. The CDR3 extends over 13 amino acids. Germline V gives CDR1 SGHTA, CDR2 FQGNSA. Written as DNA, the CDR3 is TGTGCCAGCAGCTTGGGACAGGGTCAGCCCCAGCATTTT. Its protein is CASSLGQGQPQHF. Full variable domain (remainder filled in from reference TRBV7-2 and TRBJ1-5): GAGVSQSPSNKVTEKGKDVELRCDPISGHTALYWYRQSLGQGLEFLIYFQGNSAPDKSGLPSDRFSAERTGGSVSTLTIQRTQQEDSAVYLCASSLGQGQPQHFGDGTRLSIL.

V and J are TRBV10-3 and TRBJ2-7; perhaps D is TRBD1 or TRBD2 (6 bases each). Looked up from germline, CDR1 is ENHRY and CDR2 is SYGVKD. CDR3 length: 17 amino acids. V shed 0 bases and J shed 4 bases, with 19 bases lying between them. DNA for the CDR3: TGTGCCATCAGTGAGTCGGGCTCAGGGGAGGCTAAATACGAGCAGTACTTC. Encoded protein: CAISESGSGEAKYEQYF.

V is TRBV5-4 and J is TRBJ2-1; D gene uncertain. Trimming left V 3 bases short and J 0 bases short, with 10 bases between. The CDR3 is made up of 15 amino acids. Germline CDR1 SGHNT, CDR2 YYREEE (reference sequence). CDR3 protein: CASSSLSVSYNEQFF. The CDR3 DNA is TGTGCCAGCAGCTCCCTATCTGTCTCCTACAATGAGCAGTTCTTC.

The rearrangement links TRBV28 to TRBJ2-2; 9 bases are a match to TRBD2. The trim removed 3 bases at V and 2 bases at J, leaving 7 bases unmatched. CDR3 length: 17 residues. Germline V lookup: CDR1 MDHEN, CDR2 SYDVKM. The CDR3 here is CASSLPSGALNTGELFF. The DNA of the CDR3 is TGTGCCAGCAGTTTGCCTAGCGGGGCCCTAAACACCGGGGAGCTGTTTTTT.

Notes on this clone: An end of the junction does not agree with germline; a read error may underlie this. The chain combines TRBV11-2 with TRBJ2-7; 8 bases are shared with TRBD2. The CDR3 spans 14 residues. From germline, CDR1 is SGHAT and CDR2 FQNNGV. CDR3 residues: CASSLRTSSHEQYF. As DNA, the CDR3 is TGTGCCAGCAGCTTACGGACTAGCTCCCACGAGCAGTACTTC.

The chain couples TRBV5-4 to TRBJ2-3; TRBD2 aligns across 11 bases. There are 16 residues in the CDR3. Germline V gene data show CDR1 as SGHNT and CDR2 as YYREEE (reference sequence). V shed 4 bases, J shed 2 bases, and the junction held 6 bases outside the gene matches. The chain's CDR3 is CASSPTSGSSTDTQYF. The CDR3, as DNA: TGTGCCAGCAGCCCTACTAGCGGGAGTTCCACAGATACGCAGTATTTT.

The chain is built from TRBV7-9 and TRBJ2-7; no reliable D call. Germline V lookup: CDR1 SEHNR, CDR2 FQNEAQ (reference sequence). This CDR3 comprises 15 residues. Deletions cut 1 base from V and 0 bases from J, with 10 bases between. The CDR3: CASSLGILNSYEQYF. The CDR3, as DNA: TGTGCCAGCAGCTTAGGGATCCTAAACTCCTACGAGCAGTACTTC.

The rearrangement links TRBV14 to TRBJ2-1, with 7 bases fitting TRBD1. CDR1 and CDR2 (germline): SGHDN, FVKESK. This CDR3 has 14 residues. Losses at the gene ends were 1 base for V and 7 bases for J; bases not matched to a gene: 4. Here the CDR3 reads CASSQVTGLNEQFF. CDR3 DNA sequence: TGTGCCAGCAGCCAAGTGACAGGGTTAAATGAGCAGTTCTTC.

The sample holds one count of this clone. The CDR3 reads CASSQSGGRTAGELFF. DNA for the CDR3: TGTGCCAGCAGCCAATCGGGGGGAAGAACTGCCGGGGAGCTGTTTTTT. The genes are TRBV4-2 and TRBJ2-2; 7 nucleotides align to TRBD2. CDR1 LGHNA and CDR2 YNFKEQ come from the germline V gene. The CDR3 is made up of 16 amino acids. Unmatched junction bases numbered 9, after V lost 2 bases and J lost 6 bases.

The V call is TRBV7-8, the J call TRBJ2-3; D is possibly TRBD1 or TRBD2 (7 bases each). CDR1 and CDR2 (germline): SGHVS, FQNEAQ. V lost 1 base to trimming and J lost 2 bases, with 19 bases between them. The CDR3 loop spans 18 amino acids. The CDR3 nucleotides read TGTGCCAGCAGCTTAGGCGGGGGACAGTTGAGTTTCACAGATACGCAGTATTTT. Translation gives CASSLGGGQLSFTDTQYF.

This chain joins TRBV11-2 and TRBJ1-4; tentatively, D is TRBD1 (6 bases). The germline CDR1 and CDR2 sequences are SGHAT and FQNNGV. The germline V and J ends were trimmed by 1 base and 8 bases, with 14 bases remaining between them. The CDR3 contains 15 residues. The CDR3 here is CASSLGTRGAEKLFF. The CDR3, as DNA: TGTGCCAGCAGCTTAGGTACAAGGGGGGCGGAAAAACTGTTTTTT.

This chain connects TRBV7-8 to TRBJ1-2; perhaps TRBD1 as D (5 bases). Germline V gene sequence: CDR1 SGHVS, CDR2 FQNEAQ. This CDR3 is 15 amino acids long. V lost 1 base, J lost 1 base, and 10 bases lay in between. CDR3 sequence (DNA): TGTGCCAGCAGCTTAGGAAGGGGACTTAACTATGGCTACACCTTC. Protein: CASSLGRGLNYGYTF. The full variable domain, in which reference TRBV7-8 and TRBJ1-2 provide the parts outside the CDR3, is GAGVSQSPRYKVAKRGQDVALRCDPISGHVSLFWYQQALGQGPEFLTYFQNEAQLDKSGLPSDRFFAERPEGSVSTLKIQRTQQEDSAVYLCASSLGRGLNYGYTFGSGTRLTVV.

CDR3 nucleotide sequence: TGTGCCAGCAGGACAGGGGCTAAGGCCCAGTACTTC. Translation: CASRTGAKAQYF. The chain has TRBV2 and TRBJ2-5; TRBD1 matches at 8 bases. CDR1 SNHLY and CDR2 FYNNEI come from the germline V gene. The CDR3 spans 12 residues. V dropped 6 bases and J dropped 9; count of bases not matched to a gene: 6.

V and J are TRBV4-1 and TRBJ1-4, with D unclear. Germline assignment: CDR1 MGHRA and CDR2 YSYEKL. V was clipped by 1 base and J by 2 bases, with 8 bases between them. CDR3 length: 15 amino acids. CDR3 coding DNA: TGCGCCAGCAGCCAAGGGGCTACGACTAATGAAAAACTGTTTTTT. Translated, it gives CASSQGATTNEKLFF.

On this clone: One end of the junction is discordant with germline, which a read error may explain. The chain couples TRBV7-7 to TRBJ2-5; weak D call: TRBD2 (5 bases). Germline V gene sequence: CDR1 SSHAT, CDR2 FNYEAQ (reference sequence). This CDR3 contains 13 residues. DNA of the CDR3: TGTGCTAGCAGCCCCCTCCCACGGGGGACCCAGTACTTC. Encoded protein: CASSPLPRGTQYF.

V gene TRBV7-9 combines with J gene TRBJ2-3, with no clear D. Germline V lookup: CDR1 SEHNR, CDR2 FQNEAQ (reference sequence). The ends were cut back, 1 base at V and 0 bases at J, with 8 bases in the middle. The CDR3 extends over 15 amino acids. The DNA of the CDR3 is TGTGCCAGCAGCTTAGGAGTCCGAAGCACAGATACGCAGTATTTT. Protein: CASSLGVRSTDTQYF.

The chain recombines TRBV19 with TRBJ2-3; 12 bases are shared with TRBD2. The CDR3 loop spans 17 amino acids. With V trimmed by 4 bases and J by 7 bases, 12 bases remained unmatched. Per germline, CDR1 LNHDA and CDR2 SQIVND (reference sequence). For the CDR3, the DNA is TGTGCCAGTAGTAATCGCAGGACTAGCGGGATGGGAAATACGCAGTATTTT. Amino acid sequence: CASSNRRTSGMGNTQYF.

V gene TRBV29-1 combines with J gene TRBJ1-1; 7 bases map to TRBD1. The V and J ends lost 4 bases and 0 bases, in that order; junction bases with no gene match: 8. The CDR3 is made up of 15 amino acids. CDR1 is SQVTM and CDR2 is ANQGSEA in the germline V gene. In DNA, the CDR3 is TGCAGCGTTGGGGGAGGGGGACAGTTGAACACTGAAGCTTTCTTT. Residues: CSVGGGGQLNTEAFF.

The V and J genes are TRBV29-1 and TRBJ2-1; D gene ambiguous. Germline V gives CDR1 SQVTM, CDR2 ANQGSEA. Trimming cost V 4 bases and J 7 bases, with 8 bases left between them. The CDR3 consists of 11 residues. The CDR3: CSVAIWNEQFF. For the CDR3, the DNA is TGCAGCGTTGCAATTTGGAATGAGCAGTTCTTC.

The chain has TRBV7-2 and TRBJ2-3; D perhaps matches TRBD2 (5 bases). From germline, CDR1 is SGHTA and CDR2 FQGNSA. CDR3 length: 15 amino acids. Trimming pared 7 bases from V and 0 bases from J, leaving 14 bases between. The CDR3 here is CASTSGFSSTDTQYF. The CDR3 DNA follows: TGTGCCAGCACCAGCGGTTTTTCTAGCACAGATACGCAGTATTTT.

The rearrangement uses TRBV5-4 and TRBJ2-1, with 13 positions matching TRBD2. The CDR3 spans 16 residues. CDR1 and CDR2 (germline): SGHNT, YYREEE (reference sequence). Losses at the gene ends were 4 bases for V and 3 bases for J; bases not matched to a gene: 4. The CDR3, as DNA: TGTGCCAGCAGCCTACTAGCGGGAGGGTTCTACAATGAGCAGTTCTTC. Translating it yields CASSLLAGGFYNEQFF.

This clone occurred once. J is TRBJ1-5 and V is TRBV28, with D maybe TRBD1 (5 bases). CDR3 length: 15 amino acids. Trimming cost V 5 bases and J 0 bases, with 11 bases left between them. Germline-derived CDR1 and CDR2 are MDHEN and SYDVKM. The CDR3 sequence is CASSLRQFSNQPQHF. In nucleotides, the CDR3 is TGTGCCAGCAGTCTAAGACAGTTTAGCAATCAGCCCCAGCATTTT.

The CDR3 bases are TGCGCCAGCAGGCAGGGGAGCACCGGGGAGCTGTTTTTT. This gives the protein CASRQGSTGELFF. This sequence joins TRBV5-1 and TRBJ2-2; tentatively, D is TRBD1 (6 bases). Trimming stripped 5 bases from V and 4 bases from J, with 9 bases between. Germline V lookup: CDR1 SGHRS, CDR2 YFSETQ. The length of the CDR3 is 13 residues.